The rows below give T cell receptor beta chains drawn from one sample of a study of T cell responses to AZD1222 COVID-19 vaccine. TCRdb keeps only in-frame clones here, not all; method: immunoSEQ multiplex PCR. The table has tens of thousands of clones, roughly 90% seen once. The source was peripheral blood, collected on day 0 of AZD1222 vaccination. The receptors derive from an adult in good health. The CDR3 runs from the conserved cysteine through the conserved F or W. D genes are given only for firm matches. Clone size is not always given. Where it is, it says once, few, many or a class for expanded clones.

>TRBD1|TRBJ2-1|TRBV19|15|.
CASSADRVVYNEQFF
TGTGCCAGTAGCGCCGACAGGGTAGTCTACAATGAGCAGTTCTTC
>.|TRBJ2-2|TRBV28|13|.
CASVHRNTGELFF
TGTGCCAGCGTCCACAGGAACACCGGGGAGCTGTTTTTT
>TRBD1|TRBJ1-5|TRBV28|13|few
CASRGPGGQPQHF
TGTGCCAGCAGGGGTCCAGGGGGTCAGCCCCAGCATTTT
>TRBD1|TRBJ1-3|TRBV11-3|16|.
CASSQLTGSTGNTIYF
TGTGCCAGCAGCCAACTGACAGGGTCGACTGGAAACACCATATATTTT
>TRBD2|TRBJ2-3|TRBV6-5|16|.
CASSYAGTREGDTQYF
TGTGCCAGCAGTTACGCCGGGACTAGAGAGGGAGATACGCAGTATTTT
>.|TRBJ2-2|TRBV2|13|.
CASSFGSTGELFF
TGTGCCAGCAGTTTCGGGAGCACCGGGGAGCTGTTTTTT
>TRBD2|TRBJ2-3|TRBV6-5|14|.
CATRAGDRPDTQYF
TGTGCCACCAGAGCGGGAGATAGGCCAGATACGCAGTATTTT
>.|TRBJ2-2|TRBV5-1|14|.
CASSLTGDTGELFF
TGCGCCAGCAGCTTGACAGGAGACACCGGGGAGCTGTTTTTT
>.|TRBJ1-1|TRBV6-1|11|once
CASSEWRGAFF
TGTGCCAGCAGTGAATGGAGGGGGGCTTTCTTT
>.|TRBJ2-1|TRBV4-1|15|.
CASSQDPGTYNEQFF
TGCGCCAGCAGCCAAGACCCCGGGACTTACAATGAGCAGTTCTTC
>.|TRBJ1-5|TRBV12-3/TRBV12-4|12|.
CASSWGDQPQHF
TGTGCCAGCAGTTGGGGGGATCAGCCCCAGCATTTT
>.|TRBJ2-1|TRBV12-3/TRBV12-4|13|once
CASRPLSESEQFF
TGTGCCAGCAGACCCCTGAGTGAGAGTGAGCAGTTCTTC
>TRBD2|TRBJ2-3|TRBV10-3|16|.
CAISDPLAGSTDTQYF
TGTGCCATCAGTGATCCCCTAGCGGGAAGCACAGATACGCAGTATTTT
>TRBD1|TRBJ1-2|TRBV19|16|.
CASRKWVTDRGTGYTF
TGTGCCAGTAGAAAGTGGGTCACGGACAGGGGGACAGGATACACCTTC
>.|TRBJ1-2|TRBV19|13|.
CASSISGGAGYTF
TGTGCCAGTAGTATTTCGGGGGGCGCGGGCTACACCTTC
>TRBD2|TRBJ2-1|TRBV10-3|15|.
CAITKQREVGDEQFF
TGTGCCATCACCAAGCAGCGGGAGGTCGGTGATGAGCAGTTCTTC
>.|TRBJ1-1|TRBV7-6|16|.
CASSLDVGRASAEAFF
TGTGCCAGCAGCTTAGACGTGGGCAGGGCAAGTGCTGAAGCTTTCTTT
>.|TRBJ1-1|TRBV28|15|.
CASSLWGRTNTEAFF
TGTGCCAGCAGTTTATGGGGACGGACGAACACTGAAGCTTTCTTT
>.|TRBJ1-4|TRBV28|13|.
CASSLYTYEKLFF
TGTGCCAGCAGTTTATACACTTATGAAAAACTGTTTTTT
>.|TRBJ1-5|TRBV15|14|.
CATSRETVDQSQHF
TGTGCCACCAGCAGAGAAACGGTCGATCAGTCCCAGCATTTT
>.|TRBJ2-1|TRBV27|14|.
CASGGPSTYNEQFF
TGTGCCAGCGGTGGACCTAGCACCTACAATGAGCAGTTCTTC
>TRBD1|TRBJ1-2|TRBV19|14|.
CASRTGQSDYGYTF
TGTGCCAGTAGAACGGGACAGTCGGACTATGGCTACACCTTC
>TRBD2|TRBJ2-1|TRBV29-1|15|.
CSVEDPAGGYNEQFF
TGCAGCGTTGAAGATCCAGCGGGAGGGTACAATGAGCAGTTCTTC
>TRBD1|TRBJ1-2|TRBV30|12|.
CAWSDRAYGYTF
TGTGCCTGGAGCGACAGGGCCTATGGCTACACCTTC
>TRBD2|TRBJ2-3|TRBV6-5|14|.
CASLGGPGTDTQYF
TGTGCCAGCCTGGGAGGGCCCGGCACAGATACGCAGTATTTT
>TRBD2|TRBJ2-1|TRBV14|15|.
CASSQIAGALNEQFF
TGTGCCAGCAGCCAAATTGCGGGAGCTCTCAATGAGCAGTTCTTC
>TRBD1|TRBJ1-2|TRBV18|15|.
CASSPPTGGAYGYTF
TGTGCCAGCTCACCACCGACAGGGGGCGCCTATGGCTACACCTTC
>TRBD2|TRBJ2-1|TRBV23-1|14|.
CAIIGLAGRNEQFF
TGCGCCATAATCGGACTAGCGGGAAGGAATGAGCAGTTCTTC
>TRBD1|TRBJ1-5|TRBV27|15|.
CASRSGQGRNQPQHF
TGTGCCAGCAGGTCGGGACAGGGGAGAAATCAGCCCCAGCATTTT
>.|TRBJ2-2|TRBV5-1|16|.
CASSSSQTGLPGELFF
TGCGCCAGCAGCTCCTCCCAGACAGGACTCCCCGGGGAGCTGTTTTTT
>.|TRBJ2-1|TRBV5-1|13|.
CASSLVGVNEQFF
TGCGCCAGCAGCTTGGTAGGGGTCAATGAGCAGTTCTTC
>.|TRBJ1-5|TRBV28|15|.
CASSPGTAGNQPQHF
TGTGCCAGCAGCCCCGGGACCGCTGGCAATCAGCCCCAGCATTTT
>.|TRBJ1-2|TRBV6-5|14|.
CASSYSTGGYGYTF
TGTGCCAGCAGTTACTCCACGGGGGGGTATGGCTACACCTTC
>.|TRBJ2-5|TRBV20-1|14|.
CSASLGLAQETQYF
TGCAGTGCTAGTCTCGGACTTGCCCAAGAGACCCAGTACTTC
>.|TRBJ1-1|TRBV6-5|13|.
CASTGRRETEAFF
TGTGCCAGCACAGGTCGTCGGGAGACTGAAGCTTTCTTT
>TRBD2|TRBJ2-1|TRBV28|16|.
CASSLYGGSSYNEQFF
TGTGCCAGCAGTTTATATGGCGGGAGTTCCTACAATGAGCAGTTCTTC
>.|TRBJ1-5|TRBV28|12|.
CASTHSNQPQHF
TGTGCCAGCACCCATAGCAATCAGCCCCAGCATTTT
>.|TRBJ2-5|TRBV6-4|16|.
CASSDPPWGGQETQYF
TGTGCCAGCAGTGACCCCCCGTGGGGCGGACAAGAGACCCAGTACTTC
>.|TRBJ1-3|TRBV5-4|16|.
CASSLGGDLAGNTIYF
TGTGCCAGCAGCTTGGGTGGGGACTTGGCTGGAAACACCATATATTTT
>TRBD2|TRBJ2-1|TRBV7-3|15|.
CASSLTGGRNGEQFF
TGTGCCAGCAGCTTAACTGGCGGGAGGAACGGTGAGCAGTTCTTC
>.|TRBJ1-1|TRBV7-9|13|.
CASSLSPEVLAFF
TGTGCCAGCAGCTTAAGCCCCGAGGTTCTAGCTTTCTTT
>.|TRBJ1-1|TRBV3-1/TRBV3-2|12|.
CASSRTNTEAFF
TGTGCCAGCAGCCGCACGAACACTGAAGCTTTCTTT
>.|TRBJ2-1|TRBV9|20|.
CASSPPHTGTIPSSYNEQFF
TGTGCCAGCAGCCCCCCTCACACGGGCACAATACCCAGCTCCTACAATGAGCAGTTCTTC
>TRBD2|TRBJ2-2|TRBV18|16|.
CASSPRLGLASGELFF
TGTGCCAGCTCACCACGCCTCGGACTAGCATCCGGGGAGCTGTTTTTT
>.|TRBJ2-7|TRBV11-2|13|.
CASSLRASYEQYF
TGTGCCAGCAGCTTACGGGCCTCCTACGAGCAGTACTTC
>.|TRBJ2-5|TRBV29-1|13|once
CSVRQAVRETQYF
TGCAGCGTTCGGCAGGCCGTTAGGGAGACCCAGTACTTC
>TRBD1|TRBJ2-7|TRBV3-1/TRBV3-2|15|.
CASSLKQGASGEQYF
TGTGCCAGCAGCCTCAAACAGGGGGCGTCGGGCGAGCAGTACTTC
>TRBD2|TRBJ2-1|TRBV19|17|few
CASSSVTSGKFYNEQFF
TGTGCCAGTAGTTCAGTGACTAGCGGGAAGTTTTACAATGAGCAGTTCTTC
>.|TRBJ2-3|TRBV30|12|.
CAWGGAGDTQYF
TGTGCCTGGGGGGGCGCGGGGGATACGCAGTATTTT
>.|TRBJ1-4|TRBV4-2|18|.
CASSQVPPVEALGEKLFF
TGTGCCAGCAGCCAAGTTCCCCCCGTGGAGGCCCTAGGTGAAAAACTGTTTTTT
>.|TRBJ1-2|TRBV6-6|14|.
CASSPPDGSYGYTF
TGTGCCAGCAGTCCCCCGGACGGATCCTATGGCTACACCTTC
>.|TRBJ2-1|TRBV4-1|15|.
CASSPQERAYNEQFF
TGCGCCAGCAGCCCCCAGGAGCGGGCCTACAATGAGCAGTTCTTC
>TRBD2|TRBJ2-1|TRBV19|15|.
CASNPPASGSDEQFF
TGTGCCTCAAATCCGCCGGCTAGCGGGAGCGATGAGCAGTTCTTC
>.|TRBJ1-1|TRBV19|13|.
CASSPTPNTEAFF
TGTGCCAGTAGTCCGACACCCAACACTGAAGCTTTCTTT
>.|TRBJ2-2|TRBV24-1|16|.
CATSDLPIQSRGELFF
TGTGCCACCAGTGATTTACCAATCCAATCGCGCGGGGAGCTGTTTTTT